These T cell receptor beta chains were read from a single sample in a study of cytomegalovirus exposure and HLA in healthy donors. Clones were read by immunoSEQ multiplex PCR, and TCRdb kept only the in-frame ones, dropping some. The table records 95,000 to 100,000 clones, more than 75% of them present only once. Sequencing was performed on PBMCs. Receptors originate from a woman aged 55-69 years in good health and CMV-seronegative. Both conserved end residues are part of each CDR3. A D gene is named only where the DNA matches it firmly. Expanded clones get a size class; other rows say once, few or many, or leave the size out.

v_gene,abundance,d_gene,j_gene,CDR3aa,CDR3nt
TRBV5-1,.,TRBD1,TRBJ1-2,CASSLLGRGRRDYGYTF,TGCGCCAGCAGCTTGCTGGGCAGGGGGCGAAGGGACTATGGCTACACCTTC
TRBV13,.,TRBD2,TRBJ2-3,CASSPRTSGTNTDTQYF,TGTGCCAGCAGCCCCCGGACTAGCGGGACAAACACAGATACGCAGTATTTT
TRBV10-3,.,TRBD1,TRBJ1-1,CAISVGQENTEAFF,TGTGCCATCAGTGTAGGACAGGAGAACACTGAAGCTTTCTTT
TRBV4-2,.,TRBD1,TRBJ1-3,CASSQEGQGSIGNTIYF,TGTGCCAGCAGCCAAGAGGGACAGGGGTCGATCGGAAACACCATATATTTT
TRBV27,.,TRBD2,TRBJ2-7,CASSRTAGTSESYEQYF,TGTGCCAGCAGTCGAACCGCCGGGACTAGCGAGTCCTACGAGCAGTACTTC
TRBV18,.,TRBD2,TRBJ2-1,CASSPRGTSVQSSYNEQFF,TGTGCCAGCTCACCACGCGGGACTAGCGTTCAAAGCTCCTACAATGAGCAGTTCTTC
TRBV5-4,once,TRBD1,TRBJ1-4,CASSLRTGRTEELFF,TGTGCCAGCAGCTTAAGGACAGGGCGCACCGAAGAACTGTTTTTT
TRBV7-2,.,.,TRBJ1-5,CASSLQGNQPQHF,TGTGCCAGCAGCTTACAGGGCAATCAGCCCCAGCATTTT
TRBV5-4,.,TRBD1,TRBJ2-6,CASSHPLMTGSGANVLTF,TGTGCCAGCAGCCACCCCCTAATGACAGGGTCTGGGGCCAACGTCCTGACTTTC
TRBV6-1,.,TRBD1,TRBJ1-4,CASSDPGQGYNEKLFF,TGTGCCAGCAGTGACCCCGGACAGGGCTATAATGAAAAACTGTTTTTT
TRBV19,.,.,TRBJ1-2,CASDSVDRTTYGYTF,TGTGCCAGCGACTCCGTCGACAGGACAACCTATGGCTACACCTTC
TRBV6-5,.,.,TRBJ2-7,CASSPQGEANEQYF,TGTGCCAGCAGTCCACAGGGCGAGGCTAACGAGCAGTACTTC
TRBV5-6,.,.,TRBJ1-3,CASSFEALTGNTIYF,TGTGCCAGCAGCTTCGAGGCGTTAACTGGAAACACCATATATTTT
TRBV7-9,.,.,TRBJ1-2,CASSLDVWSNYGYTF,TGTGCCAGCAGCTTAGATGTTTGGAGTAACTATGGCTACACCTTC
TRBV20-1,.,TRBD1,TRBJ2-7,CSAIDRGARYF,TGCAGTGCTATAGACAGGGGGGCTCGGTACTTC
TRBV2,.,TRBD1,TRBJ1-2,CASSRTGSGYGYTF,TGTGCCAGCAGTAGGACAGGGAGCGGCTATGGCTACACCTTC
TRBV5-1,few,TRBD1,TRBJ2-7,CASSLEGTGYEQYF,TGCGCCAGCAGCTTGGAAGGGACAGGGTACGAGCAGTACTTC
TRBV2,.,TRBD2,TRBJ2-1,CASSEPQSRTSGSMGYNEQFF,TGTGCCAGCAGTGAACCGCAATCCCGGACTAGCGGGAGTATGGGGTACAATGAGCAGTTCTTC
TRBV29-1,.,.,TRBJ2-7,CSVRKDSISYEQCF,TGCAGCGTTAGAAAGGACAGCATCTCCTACGAGCAGTGCTTC
TRBV28,.,.,TRBJ1-5,CASSLSQAQPQHF,TGTGCCAGCAGTCTCTCACAGGCTCAGCCCCAGCATTTT
TRBV6-5,.,TRBD1,TRBJ1-5,CTSSSDRESNQPQHF,TGTACCAGCAGTTCGGACAGGGAAAGCAATCAGCCCCAGCACTTT
TRBV6-5,.,.,TRBJ2-2,CASRQTGELFF,TGTGCCAGCCGACAGACCGGGGAGCTGTTTTTT
TRBV19,.,.,TRBJ1-4,CASSTDRHNEKLFF,TGTGCCAGTAGTACTGACAGGCATAATGAAAAACTGTTTTTT
TRBV7-9,few,.,TRBJ2-7,CASSFLGSSSYEQYF,TGTGCCAGCAGCTTTCTGGGGAGCAGCTCCTACGAGCAGTACTTC
TRBV7-9,few,.,TRBJ2-7,CASSLTATYEQYF,TGTGCCAGCAGCCTGACAGCCACCTACGAGCAGTACTTC
TRBV7-2,few,.,TRBJ2-5,CASSSEETQYF,TGTGCCAGCAGCTCCGAAGAGACCCAGTACTTC
TRBV6-5,once,.,TRBJ2-4,CASSYDGEAKNIQYF,TGTGCCAGCAGTTATGACGGAGAGGCCAAAAACATTCAGTACTTC
TRBV27,.,.,TRBJ2-3,CASKSSGTDTQYF,TGTGCCAGCAAAAGTAGCGGAACAGATACGCAGTATTTT
TRBV28,.,TRBD1,TRBJ1-2,CASSSGQGNGYTF,TGTGCCAGCAGTTCGGGACAGGGGAATGGCTACACCTTC
TRBV7-9,once,.,TRBJ2-7,CASALDTENEQYF,TGTGCCAGCGCTCTGGACACTGAAAACGAGCAGTACTTC
TRBV7-9,.,.,TRBJ1-1,CASSLASRGTEAFF,TGTGCCAGCAGCTTAGCGTCTCGGGGGACTGAAGCTTTCTTT
TRBV5-4,.,.,TRBJ1-6,CASSLAVPNSPLHF,TGTGCCAGCAGCTTGGCGGTTCCGAATTCACCCCTCCACTTT
TRBV6-1,.,.,TRBJ2-7,CASTELSFPYGQYF,TGTGCCAGCACTGAACTCTCGTTTCCATACGGGCAGTACTTC
TRBV7-2,few,TRBD1,TRBJ2-7,CASSLGQGAYEQYF,TGTGCCAGCAGCTTGGGACAGGGGGCGTACGAGCAGTACTTC
TRBV5-6,.,TRBD1,TRBJ2-7,CASSLPTGGGYEQYF,TGTGCCAGCAGCCTGCCTACAGGGGGCGGGTACGAGCAGTACTTC
TRBV9,.,.,TRBJ1-6,CASSAAAGSSPLHF,TGTGCCAGCAGCGCGGCCGCCGGGAGCTCACCCCTCCACTTT
TRBV5-5,.,TRBD2,TRBJ2-1,CASKGTSGSNEQFF,TGTGCCAGCAAGGGGACTAGCGGGAGCAATGAGCAGTTCTTC
TRBV6-5,.,.,TRBJ2-1,CASSYGGDEQFF,TGTGCCAGCAGTTACGGAGGGGATGAGCAGTTCTTC
TRBV29-1,.,.,TRBJ2-5,CSELAWRDQETQYF,TGCAGCGAACTGGCATGGCGGGACCAAGAGACCCAGTACTTC
TRBV11-2,.,.,TRBJ2-1,CASSLQGLHNNEQFF,TGTGCCAGCAGCTTACAAGGACTTCACAACAATGAGCAGTTCTTC
TRBV2,.,TRBD2,TRBJ2-5,CASRTGTSGGAPQETQYF,TGTGCCAGCAGAACCGGGACTAGCGGGGGGGCCCCCCAAGAGACCCAGTACTTC
TRBV7-9,.,TRBD1,TRBJ2-2,CASSSGQGRGELFF,TGTGCCAGCAGCTCGGGACAGGGTAGAGGCGAGCTGTTTTTT
TRBV7-9,.,TRBD1,TRBJ2-7,CASSSGQGIYEQYF,TGTGCCAGCAGCTCCGGACAGGGGATCTACGAGCAGTACTTC
TRBV5-1,.,TRBD1,TRBJ1-1,CASSTIPGQGVNTEAFF,TGCGCCAGCAGCACGATACCGGGACAGGGCGTTAACACTGAAGCTTTCTTT
TRBV5-1,.,.,TRBJ2-7,CASSNHYEQYF,TGCGCCAGCAGCAATCACTACGAGCAGTACTTC
TRBV6-5,.,TRBD1,TRBJ2-7,CASSRQGSSSYEQYF,TGTGCCAGCAGCCGACAGGGAAGTTCCTCCTACGAGCAGTACTTC
TRBV18,.,TRBD1,TRBJ2-5,CASSPMGQQETQYF,TGTGCCAGCTCACCAATGGGACAGCAAGAGACCCAGTACTTC
TRBV5-6,.,.,TRBJ2-5,CASRGAGGQETQYF,TGTGCCAGCAGGGGGGCGGGCGGCCAAGAGACCCAGTACTTC
TRBV7-2,.,.,TRBJ2-7,CASSLTYEQYF,TGTGCCAGCAGCTTAACTTACGAGCAGTACTTC
TRBV9,few,.,TRBJ1-1,CASSPGGGLPEAFF,TGTGCCAGCAGCCCCGGGGGGGGTCTTCCTGAAGCTTTCTTT
TRBV19,.,.,TRBJ2-2,CASSIYGSPTGELFF,TGTGCCAGTAGTATATACGGGTCGCCCACCGGGGAGCTGTTTTTT
TRBV5-5,.,.,TRBJ1-5,CASSLLESNQPQHF,TGTGCCAGCAGCTTATTGGAGAGCAATCAGCCCCAGCATTTT
TRBV30,.,.,TRBJ2-7,CAWSAGTPEQYF,TGTGCCTGGAGTGCGGGGACACCCGAGCAGTACTTC
TRBV27,.,.,TRBJ2-7,CASSPAGSGSYEQYF,TGTGCCAGCAGTCCCGCCGGGTCCGGGTCCTACGAGCAGTACTTC
TRBV5-6,once,.,TRBJ2-7,CASSLSWGSIHEQYF,TGTGCCAGCAGCTTGTCGTGGGGCTCTATACACGAGCAGTACTTC
TRBV28,.,TRBD1,TRBJ2-1,CASTRPPPGGKNEQFF,TGTGCCAGCACCCGTCCCCCTCCAGGGGGCAAAAATGAGCAGTTCTTC
TRBV30,few,TRBD1,TRBJ1-2,CASQTGGDYGYTF,TGTGCCTCGCAAACAGGGGGCGACTATGGCTACACCTTC
TRBV6-5,.,TRBD1,TRBJ2-3,CASRTGQGADTQYF,TGTGCCAGCAGAACCGGACAGGGGGCAGATACGCAGTATTTT